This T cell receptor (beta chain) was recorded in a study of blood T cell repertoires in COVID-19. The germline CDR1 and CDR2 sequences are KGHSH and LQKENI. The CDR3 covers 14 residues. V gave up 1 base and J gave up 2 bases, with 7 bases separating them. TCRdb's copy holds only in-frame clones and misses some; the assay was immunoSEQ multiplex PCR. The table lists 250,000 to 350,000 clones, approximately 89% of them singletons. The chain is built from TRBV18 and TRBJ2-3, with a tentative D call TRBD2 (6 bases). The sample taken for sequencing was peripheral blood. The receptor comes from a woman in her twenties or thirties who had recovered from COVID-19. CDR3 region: CASSPLADTDTQYF. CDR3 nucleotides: TGTGCCAGCTCACCACTAGCGGACACAGATACGCAGTATTTT. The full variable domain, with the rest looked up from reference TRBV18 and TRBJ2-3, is NAGVMQNPRHLVRRRGQEARLRCSPMKGHSHVYWYRQLPEEGLKFMVYLQKENIIDESGMPKERFSAEFPKEGPSILRIQQVVRGDSAAYFCASSPLADTDTQYFGPGTRLTVL.